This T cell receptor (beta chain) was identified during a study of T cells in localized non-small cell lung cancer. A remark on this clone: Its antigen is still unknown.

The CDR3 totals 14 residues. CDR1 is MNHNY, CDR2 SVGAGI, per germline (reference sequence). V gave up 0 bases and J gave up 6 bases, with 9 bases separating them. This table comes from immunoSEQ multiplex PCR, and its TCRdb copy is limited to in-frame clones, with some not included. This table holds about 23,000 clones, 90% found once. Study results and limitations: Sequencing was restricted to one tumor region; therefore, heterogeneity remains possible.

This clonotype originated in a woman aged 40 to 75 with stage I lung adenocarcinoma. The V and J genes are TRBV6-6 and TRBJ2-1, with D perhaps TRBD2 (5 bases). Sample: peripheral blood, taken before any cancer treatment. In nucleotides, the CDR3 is TGTGCCAGCAGTTACTCGATAGGGAGCAATGAGCAGTTCTTC. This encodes CASSYSIGSNEQFF.